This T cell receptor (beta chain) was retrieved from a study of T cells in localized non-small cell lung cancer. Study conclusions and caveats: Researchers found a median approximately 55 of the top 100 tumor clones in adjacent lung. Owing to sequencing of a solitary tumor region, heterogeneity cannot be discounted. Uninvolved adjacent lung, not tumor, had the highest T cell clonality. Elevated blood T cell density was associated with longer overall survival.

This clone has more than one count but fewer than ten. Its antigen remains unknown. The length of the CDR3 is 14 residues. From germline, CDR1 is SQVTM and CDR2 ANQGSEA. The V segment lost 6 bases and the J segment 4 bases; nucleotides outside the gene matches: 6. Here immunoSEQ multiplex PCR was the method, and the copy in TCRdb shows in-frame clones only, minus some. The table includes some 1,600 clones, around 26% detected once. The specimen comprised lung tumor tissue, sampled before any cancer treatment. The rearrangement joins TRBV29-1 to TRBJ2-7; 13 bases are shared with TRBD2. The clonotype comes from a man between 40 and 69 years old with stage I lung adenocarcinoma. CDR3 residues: CSVLRTSGRYEQYF. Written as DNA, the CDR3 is TGCAGCGTCCTTAGGACTAGCGGGAGATACGAGCAGTACTTC.